In this sample, the clone carrying this T cell receptor (beta chain) turned up once. Researchers partitioned CD4+ cells into CD45RA+ naive and CD45RA-negative memory subsets. The J segment lost 5 bases and the V segment lost 5 bases, leaving 10 bases of the junction unmatched. The CDR3 extends over 15 amino acids. Per germline, CDR1 SGHKS and CDR2 YYEKEE (reference sequence). These data come from a study of shared clonotypes between healthy human individuals. At the level of the study: Per donor, CD8 memory used one plate, CD8 naive used two, CD4 memory used three and CD4 naive used three.

Assay execution proceeded at the deep level. The protocol was immunoSEQ multiplex PCR, while the TCRdb copy is restricted to in-frame clones and leaves out a portion. This sample has approximately 1.5 million clones; about 98.5% occur once, and the top ten carry 0.3% to 0.45%. The source of this sequence is a man younger than 45 in good health. This sequence joins TRBV5-5 and TRBJ2-1; TRBD1 matches at 7 bases. Sample: naive CD4+ T cells sorted from blood. Described subset: CD45RA+ positively selected. The CDR3 loop is CASSFYRGHNNEQFF. The CDR3 DNA reads as TGTGCCAGCAGTTTCTACAGGGGTCATAACAATGAGCAGTTCTTC. The full variable domain, in which reference TRBV5-5 and TRBJ2-1 provide the parts outside the CDR3, is DAGVTQSPTHLIKTRGQQVTLRCSPISGHKSVSWYQQVLGQGPQFIFQYYEKEERGRGNFPDRFSARQFPNYSSELNVNALLLGDSALYLCASSFYRGHNNEQFFGPGTRLTVL.